These 16 T cell receptor beta chains share one sample of origin, sequenced in a study of cytomegalovirus exposure and HLA in healthy donors. Primers: 60 Vbeta forward and 13 Jbeta reverse. The table came from immunoSEQ multiplex PCR; TCRdb's copy has only in-frame clones and leaves some out. The table lists around 140,000 clones, 80% of them singletons, with 2% to 3% in the top ten. The sample taken for sequencing was PBMCs. These receptors were obtained from a man aged 45-60 years in good health and CMV-seronegative.

The chain links TRBV19 to TRBJ2-1, with TRBD2 matching over 11 bases. Germline CDR1 and CDR2: LNHDA and SQIVND (reference sequence). Trimming cost V 5 bases and J 8 bases; bases outside gene matches: 8. The CDR3 runs to 15 residues. CDR3 residues: CASSPPSGGWYEQFF. The CDR3 DNA follows: TGTGCCAGTAGTCCCCCTAGCGGGGGGTGGTATGAGCAGTTCTTC.

This chain joins TRBV30 and TRBJ2-7, with 11 bases aligning to TRBD2. This CDR3 region has 15 residues. The V and J ends lost 7 bases and 2 bases, in that order; junction bases with no gene match: 10. CDR1 is GTSNPN, CDR2 SVGIG, per germline (reference sequence). The CDR3, as DNA: TGTGCCTCCCCTAAGACTAGCGGGGCAACCTACGAGCAGTACTTC. Encoded protein: CASPKTSGATYEQYF.

This clone has just one count. V and J are TRBV7-6 and TRBJ2-7; maybe TRBD2 (7 bases). The CDR3 is 17 amino acids. From germline, CDR1 is SGHVS and CDR2 FNYEAQ. The V gene lost 5 bases and the J gene lost 3 bases, with 23 bases spanning the gap. The CDR3 here is CASSITPGASGYYEQYF. CDR3 nucleotides: TGTGCCAGCAGCATAACCCCGGGGGCTAGCGGATACTACGAGCAGTACTTC. The variable domain in full, completed from reference TRBV7-6 and TRBJ2-7, reads GAGVSQSPRYKVTKRGQDVALRCDPISGHVSLYWYRQALGQGPEFLTYFNYEAQQDKSGLPNDRFSAERPEGSISTLTIQRTEQRDSAMYRCASSITPGASGYYEQYFGPGTRLTVT.

The chain has TRBV19 and TRBJ1-4; 9 nucleotides agree with TRBD1. J gave up 7 bases and V 6 bases, and 6 bases lay outside the gene matches. The CDR3 is 14 amino acids. CDR1 and CDR2 from the germline V gene are LNHDA and SQIVND (reference sequence). In DNA, the CDR3 is TGTGCCAGTAGAGACAGGGGGTTTGGTGAAAAACTGTTTTTT. It translates to CASRDRGFGEKLFF.

The rearrangement joins TRBV5-1 to TRBJ2-2; 11 bases line up with TRBD2. The J segment lost 4 bases and the V segment lost 6 bases, leaving 8 bases of the junction unmatched. The CDR3 spans 16 residues. Germline CDR1 and CDR2: SGHRS and YFSETQ. This CDR3 is CASIISSGRSTGELFF. The DNA of the CDR3 is TGCGCCAGCATAATTTCTAGCGGGAGGTCCACCGGGGAGCTGTTTTTT. Full variable domain (rest looked up from reference TRBV5-1 and TRBJ2-2): KAGVTQTPRYLIKTRGQQVTLSCSPISGHRSVSWYQQTPGQGLQFLFEYFSETQRNKGNFPGRFSGRQFSNSRSEMNVSTLELGDSALYLCASIISSGRSTGELFFGEGSRLTVL.

This rearrangement joins TRBV7-9 to TRBJ2-3, with D possibly TRBD2 on 5 matching bases. The CDR3 totals 15 residues. Germline V gene lookup returns CDR1 SEHNR and CDR2 FQNEAQ (reference sequence). The V end lost 3 bases, the J end lost 5 bases, and 15 bases lay between the germline ends. The CDR3 here is CASSFAPGLVDTQYF. Here the CDR3 DNA reads TGTGCCAGCAGCTTTGCACCGGGGTTGGTAGATACGCAGTATTTT.

V and J are TRBV5-5 and TRBJ2-3, with 10 bases lining up with TRBD2. Germline CDR1 is SGHKS and CDR2 is YYEKEE (reference sequence). The CDR3 extends over 14 amino acids. V was pared by 8 bases and J by 8 bases, with 11 bases of the junction left unmatched. CDR3 DNA sequence: TGTGCCAGTTTCATCACTAGCGGGATGGGTACGCAGTATTTT. Translated: CASFITSGMGTQYF.

The chain carries TRBV29-1 and TRBJ2-6, with TRBD1 identical over 10 bases. The CDR3 totals 17 residues. Germline CDR1 is SQVTM and CDR2 is ANQGSEA. V was clipped by 2 bases and J by 4 bases; unmatched bases: 8. The CDR3: CSVEPQTGGEGANVLTF. CDR3 nucleotides: TGCAGCGTTGAACCGCAGACAGGGGGCGAGGGGGCCAACGTCCTGACTTTC. The full variable domain, with the rest looked up from reference TRBV29-1 and TRBJ2-6, is SAVISQKPSRDICQRGTSLTIQCQVDSQVTMMFWYRQQPGQSLTLIATANQGSEATYESGFVIDKFPISRPNLTFSTLTVSNMSPEDSSIYLCSVEPQTGGEGANVLTFGAGSRLTVL.

The table lists this clone with a few counts. This chain joins TRBV6-6 and TRBJ1-1, with 12 bases identical to TRBD1. This CDR3 has 16 residues. In germline, CDR1 is MNHNY, CDR2 SVGAGI (reference sequence). V lost 4 bases, J lost 2 bases, and 5 bases stayed unmatched. Here the CDR3 DNA reads TGTGCCAGCAGTTCGACGGGACAGGGGGCTAACACTGAAGCTTTCTTT. Its translation is CASSSTGQGANTEAFF.

This chain connects TRBV4-1 to TRBJ2-1; the D is unclear. Germline V gives CDR1 MGHRA, CDR2 YSYEKL. V gave up 1 base and J gave up 6 bases, with 10 bases separating them. The CDR3 consists of 14 residues. The CDR3 here is CASSQVARTNEQFF. CDR3 DNA: TGCGCCAGCAGCCAAGTGGCCAGAACCAATGAGCAGTTCTTC.

This sequence joins TRBV7-9 and TRBJ2-7, with 12 bases aligning to TRBD2. CDR1 SEHNR and CDR2 FQNEAQ come from the germline V gene (reference sequence). The CDR3 spans 19 residues. J lost 0 bases, V lost 3 bases, and 12 bases had no gene match. The CDR3 bases are TGTGCCAGCAGCTTTCTGACAGGCCCGACTAGCGGGGGCTCCTACGAGCAGTACTTC. Its protein product is CASSFLTGPTSGGSYEQYF.

J is TRBJ2-2 and V is TRBV29-1; TRBD2 aligns across 11 bases. The germline CDR1 and CDR2 sequences are SQVTM and ANQGSEA. V was pared by 4 bases and J by 1 base, with 5 bases of the junction left unmatched. The CDR3 is 16 amino acids. CDR3 coding DNA: TGCAGCGTTGTACTAGCGGGAGCTAGGAACACCGGGGAGCTGTTTTTT. This translates into CSVVLAGARNTGELFF.

J is TRBJ1-3 and V is TRBV25-1; no reliable D call. V was pared by 2 bases and J by 0 bases, with 5 bases between. Germline V CDR1 and CDR2: MGHDK, SYGVNS. The CDR3 spans 14 residues. The CDR3 here is CASSERYSGNTIYF. Written as DNA, the CDR3 is TGTGCCAGCAGTGAACGTTACTCTGGAAACACCATATATTTT.

This chain uses TRBV12-5 with TRBJ2-7, with TRBD1 matching 9 bases. The CDR3 totals 16 residues. V lost 7 bases, J lost 6 bases, and 16 bases stayed unmatched. CDR1 LGHNT and CDR2 FRNRAP come from the germline V gene. CDR3 nucleotide sequence: TGTGCTAGTGCCCTTCCCCCGGGACAGGGTTTCCCCGAGCAGTACTTC. Protein product: CASALPPGQGFPEQYF.

The gene calls are TRBV7-3 and TRBJ2-5, with a tentative D call TRBD1 (6 bases). The germline V gene has CDR1 SGHTA and CDR2 FQGTGA. Trimming took off 4 bases at V and 4 bases at J, with 13 bases between the two ends. This CDR3 has 14 amino acids. CDR3 in DNA: TGTGCCAGCAGCTCCCGGGACATTCCAGAGACCCAGTACTTC. It specifies CASSSRDIPETQYF.

The chain has TRBV27 and TRBJ2-5; possible D gene TRBD1, 5 bases. Trimming pared 6 bases from V and 9 bases from J, leaving 17 bases between. The CDR3 length is 13 residues. Germline CDR1 MNHEY, CDR2 SMNVEV (reference sequence). The CDR3 region is CASSFARQGAQYF. In DNA form, the CDR3 reads TGTGCCAGCAGCTTTGCGCGGCAAGGGGCCCAGTACTTC.